The next 10 T cell receptor beta chains were all read from a single sample in a study of molecular identifiers for immune sequencing clone quantification. TCRdb ran MiXCR on the PCR reads and lists one entry per CDR3 protein. The sample has approximately 100,000 distinct CDR3 sequences; 36% are singletons. The sample consisted of naive CD8+ T cells from blood, with Jurkat cell RNA spiked in. Subset defined: FACS-sorted CD8+CD4-CCR7+CD45RA+ naive T cells. These receptors came from a human donor in good health. Some libraries in this study had Jurkat cell RNA spiked in.

This clonotype has at least ten counts. The chain carries TRBV4-2 and TRBJ2-7, with D perhaps assigned TRBD1 or TRBD2 (5 bases each). The V end was cut by 2 bases, the J end by 3 bases, with 20 bases between. Germline V gene data show CDR1 as LGHNA and CDR2 as YNFKEQ. This CDR3 is built from 17 residues. In DNA, the CDR3 is TGTGCCAGCAGCCAACACCTCAGCTCGAGGGGTCGCTACGAGCAGTACTTC. As protein: CASSQHLSSRGRYEQYF.

This clonotype was seen a handful of times. The rearrangement links TRBV23-1 to TRBJ2-2, with TRBD1 as a possible D gene (6 bases). TRBV23-1 qualifies as an ORF whose function is uncertain. This CDR3 is 17 amino acids long. Deletions cut 0 bases from V and 6 bases from J, with 17 bases between. The CDR3 spells CASSQSIGTGFPGELFF. The CDR3 bases are TGCGCCAGCAGTCAATCGATTGGCACAGGGTTCCCCGGGGAGCTGTTTTTT.

V usage is TRBV15 and J usage is TRBJ2-3; TRBD1 might be the D (5 bases). The germline CDR1 and CDR2 sequences are LNHNV and YYDKDF (reference sequence). V was cut by 3 bases and J by 5 bases, with 18 bases left in between. The CDR3 loop spans 16 amino acids. The CDR3: CATSRGRRTGEDTQYF. CDR3 in DNA: TGTGCCACCAGCAGGGGCCGGAGAACAGGTGAAGATACGCAGTATTTT. Full variable domain (rest looked up from reference TRBV15 and TRBJ2-3): DAMVIQNPRYQVTQFGKPVTLSCSQTLNHNVMYWYQQKSSQAPKLLFHYYDKDFNNEADTPDNFQSRRPNTSFCFLDIRSPGLGDTAMYLCATSRGRRTGEDTQYFGPGTRLTVL.

In regard to this clonotype: Given a much more abundant clone one base away, this may be a read error. The CDR3 spells CATSDLRRGGVRSEKLFF. Written as DNA, the CDR3 is TGTGCCACCAGTGATTTGCGCCGAGGGGGCGTGAGGAGCGAAAAACTGTTTTTT. This chain uses TRBV24-1 with TRBJ1-4, with 7 bases aligning to TRBD1. Germline V gene sequence: CDR1 KGHDR, CDR2 SFDVKD. The V segment lost 0 bases and the J segment 8 bases; nucleotides outside the gene matches: 14. The CDR3 covers 18 residues.

V and J are TRBV29-1 and TRBJ1-2, with D possibly matching TRBD1 (6 bases). CDR3 length equals 13 residues. Trimming pared 5 bases from V and 4 bases from J, leaving 14 bases between. Germline lookup yields CDR1 SQVTM and CDR2 ANQGSEA. DNA for the CDR3: TGCAGCGTTCGGGGGGCTTGGGGCTATGGCTACACCTTC. The encoded protein is CSVRGAWGYGYTF.

The chain employs TRBV7-8 and TRBJ1-1; possibly TRBD1 for D (6 bases). CDR3 length: 11 amino acids. Germline V lookup: CDR1 SGHVS, CDR2 FQNEAQ. V gave up 2 bases and J gave up 10 bases, with 8 bases separating them. This CDR3 reads CASSLTGRAFF. In DNA form, the CDR3 reads TGTGCCAGCAGCTTAACAGGGAGAGCTTTCTTT.

This clonotype was picked up a small number of times. The chain recombines TRBV28 with TRBJ2-1, with 9 bases identical to TRBD1. Germline V gives CDR1 MDHEN, CDR2 SYDVKM. The CDR3 runs to 15 residues. The junction had 9 bases not matched to a gene; V was cut back by 6 bases and J by 6 bases. CDR3 bases: TGTGCCAGCAGAGTCGACAGGGGGATTGGCAATGAGCAGTTCTTC. This codes for CASRVDRGIGNEQFF. Variable domain in full (rest from reference TRBV28 and TRBJ2-1): DVKVTQSSRYLVKRTGEKVFLECVQDMDHENMFWYRQDPGLGLRLIYFSYDVKMKEKGDIPEGYSVSREKKERFSLILESASTNQTSMYLCASRVDRGIGNEQFFGPGTRLTVL.

In this sample, this clonotype turned up a few times. The chain couples TRBV4-3 to TRBJ2-7, with TRBD2 matching 14 bases. Germline V lookup: CDR1 LGHNA, CDR2 YSLEER. The length of the CDR3 is 16 residues. With 1 base clipped from V and 6 bases from J, the junction kept 5 bases outside the gene matches. CDR3 sequence reads: CASSQGAGTSGSEQYF. CDR3 bases: TGCGCCAGCAGCCAAGGAGCCGGGACTAGCGGGAGCGAGCAGTACTTC.

In its sample, this clonotype was seen a few times. The gene calls are TRBV5-1 and TRBJ2-3; D tentatively reads TRBD1 or TRBD2 (5 bases each). Per the germline V gene, CDR1 is SGHRS and CDR2 is YFSETQ. The germline V and J ends were trimmed by 4 bases and 7 bases, with 22 bases remaining between them. CDR3 length: 16 residues. CDR3: CASSGKGTSDSYTQYF. In DNA form, the CDR3 reads TGCGCCAGCAGCGGTAAGGGGACCTCCGACTCCTATACGCAGTATTTT.

This chain connects TRBV12-3 or TRBV12-4 to TRBJ2-2, with D unresolved. This CDR3 comprises 13 residues. Trimming stripped 4 bases from V and 6 bases from J, with 9 bases between. The CDR3 region is CASSSRVPGELFF. The CDR3 region has the DNA TGTGCCAGCAGTTCGCGCGTCCCCGGGGAGCTGTTTTTT.